A single sample gave rise to the 27 T cell receptor beta chains below, sequenced in a study of blood T cell repertoires in COVID-19. Sequenced by immunoSEQ multiplex PCR; TCRdb stores in-frame clones only, minus some. Of roughly 170,000 clones listed, around 85% are singletons. Sample: PBMCs or T cells enriched from blood (not recorded which). The receptor source for this set is a woman aged 40-49 years with acute COVID-19.

The chain is built from TRBV19 and TRBJ1-5; 7 bases map to TRBD1. This CDR3 contains 14 residues. The V gene end was trimmed by 5 bases and the J gene end by 6 bases; junction bases not matched to a gene: 7. Per the germline V gene, CDR1 is LNHDA and CDR2 is SQIVND (reference sequence). CDR3 in DNA: TGTGCCAGTAGTTCTCGACAGGGAAGTCAGCCCCAGCATTTT. This sequence encodes CASSSRQGSQPQHF.

This chain joins TRBV6-5 and TRBJ1-1; TRBD1 might be the D (6 bases). From germline, CDR1 is MNHEY and CDR2 SVGAGI. The V gene lost 6 bases and the J gene lost 4 bases, with 12 bases spanning the gap. The CDR3 totals 13 residues. The CDR3 DNA follows: TGTGCCAGCAGCATCCCAGGGGCCACTGAAGCTTTCTTT. Translation gives CASSIPGATEAFF.

This chain links TRBV5-4 with TRBJ2-5, with D possibly being TRBD1 (6 bases). The germline CDR1 and CDR2 sequences are SGHNT and YYREEE (reference sequence). The ends were cut back, 0 bases at V and 5 bases at J, with 17 bases in the middle. The CDR3 consists of 16 residues. CDR3 bases: TGTGCCAGCAGCTTGGTATGGCAGGGGCCGGAGGAGACCCAGTACTTC. This encodes CASSLVWQGPEETQYF.

The chain carries TRBV18 and TRBJ2-2, with D perhaps matching TRBD1 (5 bases). V lost 3 bases and J 3 bases, leaving 14 bases between the germline ends. The CDR3 has 16 residues. The V gene's germline CDR1 is KGHSH and CDR2 LQKENI. Here the CDR3 reads CASSPNQGPDTGELFF. DNA for the CDR3: TGTGCCAGCTCACCCAACCAGGGCCCCGACACCGGGGAGCTGTTTTTT. Full variable domain (remainder filled in from reference TRBV18 and TRBJ2-2): NAGVMQNPRHLVRRRGQEARLRCSPMKGHSHVYWYRQLPEEGLKFMVYLQKENIIDESGMPKERFSAEFPKEGPSILRIQQVVRGDSAAYFCASSPNQGPDTGELFFGEGSRLTVL.

This chain joins TRBV4-1 and TRBJ2-2, with D perhaps TRBD2 (5 bases). Germline assignment: CDR1 MGHRA and CDR2 YSYEKL. This CDR3 spans 17 amino acids. Trimming pared 4 bases from V and 2 bases from J, leaving 17 bases between. CDR3 sequence reads: CASSPHGEGPNTGELFF. In nucleotides, the CDR3 is TGCGCCAGCAGCCCCCACGGTGAGGGCCCCAACACCGGGGAGCTGTTTTTT.

This clone was seen just once. This sequence joins TRBV18 and TRBJ2-3, with 10 positions matching TRBD2. The CDR3 is 16 amino acids. Germline V lookup: CDR1 KGHSH, CDR2 LQKENI. With 1 base clipped from V and 2 bases from J, the junction kept 3 bases outside the gene matches. The CDR3 protein is CASSPQAGGSTDTQYF. In DNA form, the CDR3 reads TGTGCCAGCTCACCACAAGCGGGAGGGTCCACAGATACGCAGTATTTT. The full variable domain, rest sourced from reference TRBV18 and TRBJ2-3, is NAGVMQNPRHLVRRRGQEARLRCSPMKGHSHVYWYRQLPEEGLKFMVYLQKENIIDESGMPKERFSAEFPKEGPSILRIQQVVRGDSAAYFCASSPQAGGSTDTQYFGPGTRLTVL.

The sample holds one count of this clone. The rearrangement joins TRBV9 to TRBJ2-3, with D perhaps matching TRBD1 (5 bases). The CDR3 is 14 residues long. The V end lost 0 bases, the J end lost 4 bases, and 9 bases lay between the germline ends. Per the germline V gene, CDR1 is SGDLS and CDR2 is YYNGEE. The CDR3 protein is CASSVEGPSDTQYF. In DNA, the CDR3 is TGTGCCAGCAGCGTAGAGGGGCCTTCAGATACGCAGTATTTT.

This clone turned up a few times. V gene TRBV7-3 combines with J gene TRBJ2-1, with 13 bases that match TRBD2. The CDR3 runs to 15 residues. The V gene end was trimmed by 5 bases and the J gene end by 8 bases; junction bases not matched to a gene: 6. The germline V gene has CDR1 SGHTA and CDR2 FQGTGA. CDR3 residues: CASSPGLAGIYEQFF. Here the CDR3 DNA reads TGTGCCAGCAGCCCGGGACTAGCGGGAATATATGAGCAGTTCTTC.

This clone was seen a handful of times. This CDR3 is also generated by other DNA sequences in the sample. The rearrangement links TRBV18 to TRBJ2-3; D uncertain. The V gene lost 3 bases and the J gene lost 2 bases, with 9 bases spanning the gap. Germline CDR1 KGHSH, CDR2 LQKENI. The CDR3 contains 14 residues. CDR3 in amino acids: CASSPRQTTDTQYF. The CDR3 nucleotides are TGTGCCAGCTCACCGCGGCAGACCACAGATACGCAGTATTTT.

The V gene is TRBV7-2, the J gene TRBJ2-4; 10 nucleotides agree with TRBD1. CDR1 is SGHTA, CDR2 FQGNSA, per germline. V was clipped by 4 bases and J by 2 bases; unmatched bases: 5. The CDR3 sequence is 16 residues long. The CDR3 bases are TGTGCCAGCAGCTCTACGACAGGGGGCACCAAAAACATTCAGTACTTC. Translating it yields CASSSTTGGTKNIQYF.

This clone was observed once. The chain combines TRBV7-9 with TRBJ2-1; the D gene is possibly TRBD2 (6 bases). Germline V gene sequence: CDR1 SEHNR, CDR2 FQNEAQ (reference sequence). CDR3 length: 17 amino acids. Trimming shortened V by 8 bases and J by 5 bases, and 25 bases separated the two germline ends. CDR3 sequence (DNA): TGTGCCAGCGAAGCGGCCCCGACGGGAGTCGGTGACAATGAGCAGTTCTTC. Its protein product is CASEAAPTGVGDNEQFF.

Here the CDR3 DNA reads TGCGCCAGCAGCTGGAAGACAGGGGAGGACACTGAAGCTTTCTTT. Protein product: CASSWKTGEDTEAFF. The chain combines TRBV5-1 with TRBJ1-1; 8 bases map to TRBD1. Germline CDR1 and CDR2: SGHRS and YFSETQ. V shed 3 bases and J 3 bases; nucleotides not matched to a gene: 7. The CDR3 spans 15 residues. The full variable domain, its missing parts supplied by reference TRBV5-1 and TRBJ1-1, is KAGVTQTPRYLIKTRGQQVTLSCSPISGHRSVSWYQQTPGQGLQFLFEYFSETQRNKGNFPGRFSGRQFSNSRSEMNVSTLELGDSALYLCASSWKTGEDTEAFFGQGTRLTVV.

Worth noting for this clone: At one of its ends the junction is not consistent with the germline gene, which may arise from a read error. V and J are TRBV7-7 and TRBJ2-3; 16 bases align to TRBD2. This CDR3 has 16 residues. Germline CDR1 SSHAT, CDR2 FNYEAQ (reference sequence). The CDR3 coding sequence is TGTGCTAGCAGCTTGGGACTAGCGGGAGGGCAAGATACGCAGTATTTT. Protein: CASSLGLAGGQDTQYF.

This clone was recorded only once. This chain connects TRBV19 to TRBJ2-3; the D is unclear. V shed 5 bases and J shed 1 base, with 16 bases lying between them. The CDR3 length is 16 residues. The germline V gene has CDR1 LNHDA and CDR2 SQIVND (reference sequence). The CDR3 region is CASSAAVGFGTDTQYF. CDR3 bases: TGTGCCAGTAGTGCGGCGGTGGGTTTTGGCACAGATACGCAGTATTTT.

The chain employs TRBV10-3 and TRBJ2-1; D uncertain. CDR1 ENHRY and CDR2 SYGVKD come from the germline V gene. The CDR3 contains 13 residues. The ends were cut back, 3 bases at V and 7 bases at J, with 10 bases in the middle. The CDR3 loop is CAISDGHGNEQFF. CDR3 bases: TGTGCCATCAGTGACGGTCATGGTAATGAGCAGTTCTTC.

The chain has TRBV6-5 and TRBJ1-2; maybe TRBD1 (6 bases). Germline values: CDR1 MNHEY, CDR2 SVGAGI. This CDR3 contains 13 residues. The V end was cut by 6 bases, the J end by 4 bases, with 12 bases between. The CDR3 protein is CASRDRYSYGYTF. CDR3 sequence (DNA): TGTGCCAGCAGAGACAGGTATTCCTATGGCTACACCTTC.

The rearrangement links TRBV24-1 to TRBJ1-2, with D possibly TRBD1 on 5 matching bases. V lost 7 bases to trimming and J lost 6 bases, with 14 bases between them. In germline, CDR1 is KGHDR, CDR2 SFDVKD. CDR3 length: 13 residues. The CDR3 DNA is TGTGCCACCAGCCTCAAGGGGAGGGATGGCTACACCTTC. Translation: CATSLKGRDGYTF.

The V gene is TRBV6-5, the J gene TRBJ2-1; no clear D gene. The germline V and J ends were trimmed by 9 bases and 3 bases, with 12 bases remaining between them. This CDR3 spans 13 amino acids. CDR1 is MNHEY and CDR2 is SVGAGI in the germline V gene. The CDR3: CASLSPVYNEQFF. The CDR3 region has the DNA TGTGCCAGTCTTAGTCCCGTCTACAATGAGCAGTTCTTC.

The rearrangement uses TRBV7-2 and TRBJ2-3; D unresolved. The CDR3 is made up of 15 amino acids. The germline gives CDR1 SGHTA, CDR2 FQGNSA. V was pared by 1 base and J by 0 bases, with 8 bases between. CDR3 sequence reads: CASSLVEASTDTQYF. The CDR3 DNA reads as TGTGCCAGCAGCTTAGTGGAAGCGAGCACAGATACGCAGTATTTT. Full variable domain (missing parts from reference TRBV7-2 and TRBJ2-3): GAGVSQSPSNKVTEKGKDVELRCDPISGHTALYWYRQSLGQGLEFLIYFQGNSAPDKSGLPSDRFSAERTGGSVSTLTIQRTQQEDSAVYLCASSLVEASTDTQYFGPGTRLTVL.

The chain employs TRBV4-1 and TRBJ2-3; weak D call: TRBD2 (6 bases). Germline CDR1 is MGHRA and CDR2 is YSYEKL. With 1 base removed from V and 3 bases from J, the gap between germline ends came to 11 bases. The length of the CDR3 is 15 residues. CDR3 loop: CASSQVGGWTDTQYF. The DNA for the CDR3 is TGCGCCAGCAGCCAAGTCGGGGGTTGGACAGATACGCAGTATTTT.

This clone was seen only once. V usage is TRBV10-2 and J usage is TRBJ2-3; 15 bases align to TRBD2. Germline V gives CDR1 WSHSY, CDR2 SAAADI. The CDR3 is 17 amino acids. V lost 5 bases and J lost 4; bases outside the gene matches: 7. Written as DNA, the CDR3 is TGCGCCAGCAGTTACGGACTAGCGGGAGGGCCGGCAGATACGCAGTATTTT. It is translated as CASSYGLAGGPADTQYF.

V and J are TRBV9 and TRBJ2-7, with D possibly TRBD2 on 6 matching bases. V lost 3 bases, J lost 6 bases, and 13 bases lay in between. The germline V gene encodes CDR1 SGDLS and CDR2 YYNGEE. This CDR3 contains 13 residues. The CDR3, as DNA: TGTGCCAGCAGCGCGACTAGTCTGGGCGAGCAGTACTTC. Its protein is CASSATSLGEQYF.

The J gene is TRBJ2-1, the V gene TRBV7-8; a possible D gene is TRBD1 (5 bases). This CDR3 comprises 17 residues. Germline CDR1 SGHVS, CDR2 FQNEAQ. V shed 1 base and J shed 0 bases, with 13 bases lying between them. CDR3 bases: TGTGCCAGCAGCTTAGAGGCAGGGAAGAGCTCCTACAATGAGCAGTTCTTC. Translating gives CASSLEAGKSSYNEQFF.

The chain uses TRBV14 and TRBJ1-1; D might be TRBD1 (5 bases). The germline V and J ends were trimmed by 4 bases and 0 bases, with 15 bases remaining between them. The CDR3 sequence is 16 residues long. From germline, CDR1 is SGHDN and CDR2 FVKESK. CDR3: CASSPLPGGMNTEAFF. CDR3 coding DNA: TGTGCCAGCAGCCCCCTTCCCGGGGGGATGAACACTGAAGCTTTCTTT.

To note about this clone: The sample has other DNA sequences that encode this CDR3 too. This chain uses TRBV15 with TRBJ2-2; 8 bases are a match to TRBD1. This CDR3 has 16 residues. V lost 0 bases to trimming and J lost 5 bases; unmatched junction nucleotides: 5. From germline, CDR1 is LNHNV and CDR2 YYDKDF (reference sequence). CDR3 sequence reads: CATSRDRTGTTGELFF. The CDR3 DNA follows: TGTGCCACCAGCAGAGATCGGACAGGGACGACCGGGGAGCTGTTTTTT.

This clone showed up just once. V is TRBV28 and J is TRBJ1-2, with 11 bases identical to TRBD1. Per germline, CDR1 MDHEN and CDR2 SYDVKM. The CDR3 runs 15 residues. With 5 bases clipped from V and 3 bases from J, the junction kept 5 bases outside the gene matches. The CDR3 region is CASSGPGQGDYGYTF. The DNA of the CDR3 is TGTGCCAGCAGTGGCCCGGGACAGGGGGACTATGGCTACACCTTC.

The chain carries TRBV7-2 and TRBJ2-7; the D gene is possibly TRBD2 (6 bases). The CDR3 has 15 residues. Trimming stripped 3 bases from V and 0 bases from J, with 12 bases between. Germline V gives CDR1 SGHTA, CDR2 FQGNSA. The CDR3 reads CASSLIAGSSYEQYF. The CDR3 bases are TGTGCCAGCAGCTTGATCGCGGGGAGCTCCTACGAGCAGTACTTC. Full variable domain (remainder filled in from reference TRBV7-2 and TRBJ2-7): GAGVSQSPSNKVTEKGKDVELRCDPISGHTALYWYRQSLGQGLEFLIYFQGNSAPDKSGLPSDRFSAERTGGSVSTLTIQRTQQEDSAVYLCASSLIAGSSYEQYFGPGTRLTVT.